The next 14 T cell receptor beta chains were all read from a single sample in a study of blood T cell repertoires in COVID-19. The table came from immunoSEQ multiplex PCR; TCRdb's copy has only in-frame clones and leaves some out. The profile shows more than 150,000 clones, 82% of them singletons. Input material: peripheral blood. These receptors all come from a woman between 25 and 40 years old with acute or convalescent COVID-19.

About this clone: Other DNA sequences in this specimen translate into the identical CDR3. V is TRBV7-2 and J is TRBJ2-3, with 9 positions matching TRBD1. CDR3 size: 15 residues. V dropped 5 bases and J dropped 3; count of bases not matched to a gene: 6. CDR1 and CDR2 (germline): SGHTA, FQGNSA. The CDR3 is CASSPDRGRTDTQYF. DNA for the CDR3: TGTGCCAGCAGCCCGGACAGGGGAAGGACAGATACGCAGTATTTT.

The chain is built from TRBV7-8 and TRBJ2-4, with TRBD1 identical over 8 bases. CDR3 length equals 18 residues. Trimming removed 3 bases from V and 0 bases from J; junction bases left unmatched: 10. CDR1 SGHVS and CDR2 FQNEAQ come from the germline V gene. CDR3 sequence reads: CASSLGRGRLRAKNIQYF. The CDR3 bases are TGTGCCAGCAGCTTGGGCAGGGGGCGGTTGAGAGCCAAAAACATTCAGTACTTC.

This rearrangement joins TRBV27 to TRBJ1-2; TRBD1 matches 8 bases. CDR3 size: 15 residues. Germline assignment: CDR1 MNHEY and CDR2 SMNVEV (reference sequence). The V segment lost 7 bases and the J segment 4 bases; nucleotides outside the gene matches: 11. The CDR3 sequence is CASTSAAGGRYGYTF. The CDR3 nucleotides read TGTGCCAGCACGTCCGCGGCAGGGGGCCGCTATGGCTACACCTTC.

V is TRBV11-2 and J is TRBJ2-5; TRBD1 matches at 10 bases. Germline V gives CDR1 SGHAT, CDR2 FQNNGV. V dropped 6 bases and J dropped 5; count of bases not matched to a gene: 12. The CDR3 runs 16 residues. The CDR3 region is CASSSTTGGFRETQYF. The DNA for the CDR3 is TGTGCCAGCAGTTCTACGACAGGGGGCTTCAGGGAGACCCAGTACTTC.

The table lists this clone with a count of one. The chain recombines TRBV2 with TRBJ1-5; 8 bases line up with TRBD1. V dropped 7 bases and J dropped 7; count of bases not matched to a gene: 15. Germline V gene sequence: CDR1 SNHLY, CDR2 FYNNEI. CDR3 length: 16 residues. The CDR3 is CASTLEVGQGGQPQHF. The DNA of the CDR3 is TGTGCCAGCACCCTAGAAGTTGGACAGGGCGGGCAGCCCCAGCATTTT. The variable domain in full, completed from reference TRBV2 and TRBJ1-5, reads EPEVTQTPSHQVTQMGQEVILRCVPISNHLYFYWYRQILGQKVEFLVSFYNNEISEKSEIFDDQFSVERPDGSNFTLKIRSTKLEDSAMYFCASTLEVGQGGQPQHFGDGTRLSIL.

The chain combines TRBV6-6 with TRBJ1-3; 9 bases line up with TRBD1. Unmatched junction bases numbered 7, after V lost 6 bases and J lost 1 base. The CDR3 is made up of 16 amino acids. Looked up from germline, CDR1 is MNHNY and CDR2 is SVGAGI (reference sequence). This CDR3 is CASRDETGGSGNTIYF. In DNA form, the CDR3 reads TGTGCCAGCAGAGACGAGACAGGGGGTTCTGGAAACACCATATATTTT.

The rearrangement uses TRBV3-1 (or the pseudogene TRBV3-2) and TRBJ1-2; 8 nucleotides line up with TRBD1. Trimming at V came to 2 bases and at J to 7 bases, leaving 9 bases not matched to a gene. The CDR3 loop spans 15 amino acids. CDR1 and CDR2 (germline): LGHDT, YNNKEL (reference sequence). The CDR3 DNA reads as TGTGCCAGCAGCCAAAAAGGGCAGGGGGCTGGTGGCTACACCTTC. Amino acids: CASSQKGQGAGGYTF.

A single count supports this clone. The chain recombines TRBV5-4 with TRBJ2-3; 7 bases fit TRBD2. Germline assignment: CDR1 SGHNT and CDR2 YYREEE (reference sequence). The CDR3 loop spans 16 amino acids. The V gene end was trimmed by 4 bases and the J gene end by 2 bases; junction bases not matched to a gene: 10. The CDR3 DNA reads TGTGCCAGCAGCCTAAGACTAGCCCCGGCCACAGATACGCAGTATTTT. Residues: CASSLRLAPATDTQYF.

The genes are TRBV27 and TRBJ2-1; D not certain. Trimming removed 0 bases at V and 7 bases at J, with 10 bases between. Per the germline V gene, CDR1 is MNHEY and CDR2 is SMNVEV (reference sequence). The CDR3 sequence is 14 residues long. CDR3 DNA sequence: TGTGCCAGCAGTTTATCATCCTTGAGGAATGAGCAGTTCTTC. Its protein is CASSLSSLRNEQFF.

The rearrangement uses TRBV4-1 and TRBJ1-5, with 7 bases aligning to TRBD1. This CDR3 is 16 amino acids long. In germline, CDR1 is MGHRA, CDR2 YSYEKL. J was trimmed by 2 bases and V by 0 bases; bases with no gene match: 4. The CDR3 coding sequence is TGCGCCAGCAGCCAAGAAAACAGGGGAGGCAATCAGCCCCAGCATTTT. This codes for CASSQENRGGNQPQHF.

This chain joins TRBV19 and TRBJ2-7; 11 bases map to TRBD2. Trimming cost V 3 bases and J 3 bases; bases outside gene matches: 1. The CDR3 extends over 14 amino acids. The germline gives CDR1 LNHDA, CDR2 SQIVND (reference sequence). CDR3 sequence: CASSILAGGYEQYF. The CDR3 DNA follows: TGTGCCAGTAGTATCCTAGCGGGGGGCTACGAGCAGTACTTC.

This sequence joins TRBV4-2 and TRBJ1-5, with D tentatively TRBD1 (6 bases). V lost 1 base and J lost 2, with 9 bases in between. Germline CDR1 LGHNA, CDR2 YNFKEQ. The CDR3 is 15 amino acids. The CDR3 protein is CASSQGGGGNQPQHF. The DNA for the CDR3 is TGTGCCAGCAGCCAAGGAGGGGGGGGCAATCAGCCCCAGCATTTT.

The chain's CDR3 is CASSSWQGETQYF. Here the CDR3 DNA reads TGTGCCAGCAGTTCTTGGCAGGGGGAGACCCAGTACTTC. The chain couples TRBV6-2 or TRBV6-3 to TRBJ2-5; tentative D call: TRBD1 (6 bases). This CDR3 has 13 residues. CDR1 and CDR2 (germline): MNHEY, SVGEGT. The V end lost 4 bases, the J end lost 5 bases, and 11 bases lay between the germline ends.

This clone has a single count. The chain combines TRBV5-1 with TRBJ1-3; a weak D match, TRBD1 (5 bases). Germline assignment: CDR1 SGHRS and CDR2 YFSETQ. The CDR3 extends over 15 amino acids. Trimming shortened V by 4 bases and J by 3 bases, and 14 bases separated the two germline ends. DNA for the CDR3: TGCGCCAGCAGCGTAGGGGTTAGTGGTGGAAACACCATATATTTT. As protein: CASSVGVSGGNTIYF.